The rows below give T cell receptor beta chains drawn from one sample of a study of neurological immune-mediated disorders. MiXCR, applied by TCRdb to the 5' RACE reads, yields one record per CDR3 protein. The table has about 59,000 distinct CDR3 sequences, about 13% seen once. The sample consisted of PBMCs. The receptors shown here come from a woman aged 55-70 years with HTLV-1-associated myelopathy (HAM/TSP). Both conserved end residues are part of each CDR3. The D gene is left open where the match is weak. The size field reads once, few, many or a size class.

v_gene	d_gene	j_gene	abundance	CDR3aa	CDR3nt
TRBV5-1	NA	TRBJ2-5	many	CASPDRAQETQYF	TGCGCCAGCCCGGACAGAGCACAAGAGACCCAGTACTTC
TRBV5-6	NA	TRBJ1-1	many	CASSLDRATEAFF	TGTGCCAGCAGCTTGGACAGGGCTACTGAAGCTTTCTTT
TRBV2	NA	TRBJ2-4	many	CASMAKNIQYF	TGTGCCAGCATGGCCAAAAACATTCAGTACTTC
TRBV4-1	TRBD1	TRBJ1-6	many	CASSQVTGVDSPLHF	TGCGCCAGCAGCCAAGTTACAGGGGTGGATTCACCCCTCCACTTT
TRBV20-1	TRBD2	TRBJ2-1	many	CSASLSGRAYNEQFF	TGCAGTGCTAGTCTATCCGGGAGGGCCTACAATGAGCAGTTCTTC
TRBV20-1	NA	TRBJ2-1	many	CSARSSGPYNEQFF	TGCAGTGCTAGAAGTTCAGGGCCTTACAATGAGCAGTTCTTC
TRBV5-1	NA	TRBJ1-1	many	CASTDRAFF	TGCGCCAGCACAGATAGGGCTTTCTTT
TRBV14	NA	TRBJ2-2	many	CASSTGRRTGELFF	TGTGCCAGCAGCACCGGACGTCGCACCGGGGAGCTGTTTTTT
TRBV9	NA	TRBJ1-3	many	CASSGEGGVAGNTIYF	TGTGCCAGCAGCGGGGAGGGGGGAGTGGCTGGAAACACCATATATTTT
TRBV5-1	TRBD1	TRBJ1-4	many	CASRQGFNEKLFF	TGCGCCAGCCGACAGGGATTTAATGAAAAACTGTTTTTT